Each of the 19 T cell receptor beta chains below was sequenced from the same sample in a study of siplizumab effects on memory and regulatory T cells (dated 2019 in TCRdb). Libraries were built with the immunoSEQ multiplex PCR assay. In TCRdb, the immuneACCESS table is reduced to in-frame sequences with V and J assigned. These tables do not hold every clone; where another copy was compared, an unresolved V gene accounts for under half, and the others remain unexplained. Across this sample there are some 120,000 clones, with approximately 94% seen only once. The top ten clonotypes cover about 1.8% of the sample. The sample consisted of non-Treg CD4+ T cells sorted from blood. Explained via the paper, the cell subset or site label denotes: FACS-sorted unstimulated CD4+ non-regulatory T cells. The receptors shown here come from a human donor in good health.

The chain links TRBV15 to TRBJ1-5, with TRBD1 matching 7 bases. The CDR3 is 16 residues long. The V gene's germline CDR1 is LNHNV and CDR2 YYDKDF (reference sequence). The junction had 14 bases not matched to a gene; V was cut back by 5 bases and J by 7 bases. CDR3: CATSGRDRGIKQPQHF. DNA of the CDR3: TGTGCCACCAGCGGCCGGGACAGAGGGATTAAGCAGCCCCAGCATTTT. Full variable domain (outside the CDR3, taken from reference TRBV15 and TRBJ1-5): DAMVIQNPRYQVTQFGKPVTLSCSQTLNHNVMYWYQQKSSQAPKLLFHYYDKDFNNEADTPDNFQSRRPNTSFCFLDIRSPGLGDTAMYLCATSGRDRGIKQPQHFGDGTRLSIL.

This rearrangement joins TRBV5-1 to TRBJ2-5; tentative D call: TRBD1 (6 bases). This CDR3 spans 15 amino acids. The V end lost 0 bases, the J end lost 5 bases, and 14 bases lay between the germline ends. CDR1 and CDR2 from the germline V gene are SGHRS and YFSETQ. In DNA, the CDR3 is TGCGCCAGCAGCTTGGCGGGACAAAGTTTGGAGACCCAGTACTTC. This gives the protein CASSLAGQSLETQYF.

The chain is built from TRBV4-2 and TRBJ2-7; 7 bases align to TRBD2. The junction had 5 bases not matched to a gene; V was cut back by 0 bases and J by 3 bases. The CDR3 has 15 amino acids. CDR1 and CDR2 (germline): LGHNA, YNFKEQ. The CDR3 is CASSQDSRESYEQYF. The DNA of the CDR3 is TGTGCCAGCAGCCAAGATTCGCGGGAGAGCTACGAGCAGTACTTC.

V gene TRBV6-6 combines with J gene TRBJ1-1; D is uncertain. This CDR3 is 14 amino acids long. Trimming shortened V by 10 bases and J by 1 base, and 16 bases separated the two germline ends. In germline, CDR1 is MNHNY, CDR2 SVGAGI (reference sequence). CDR3 nucleotide sequence: TGTGCCACCTACGCAACAAGAGAGAACACTGAAGCTTTCTTT. This sequence encodes CATYATRENTEAFF.

V gene TRBV6-5 combines with J gene TRBJ2-7; no reliable D call. From germline, CDR1 is MNHEY and CDR2 SVGAGI. CDR3 size: 14 residues. V gave up 6 bases and J gave up 0 bases, with 12 bases separating them. CDR3 bases: TGTGCCAGCAGCAGGACGGGCAGCTCCTACGAGCAGTACTTC. Its translation: CASSRTGSSYEQYF.

In this sample, this clone turned up a few times. V and J are TRBV6-5 and TRBJ1-4, with D possibly TRBD1 on 5 matching bases. In germline, CDR1 is MNHEY, CDR2 SVGAGI. Trimming pared 2 bases from V and 5 bases from J, leaving 12 bases between. The CDR3 loop spans 15 amino acids. In DNA form, the CDR3 reads TGTGCCAGCAGTTACGCCCGGGACCACAATGAAAAACTGTTTTTT. It is translated as CASSYARDHNEKLFF.

Only one count was recorded for this clone. CDR3 sequence reads: CASSRSGDLEQYF. CDR3 nucleotides: TGCGCCAGCAGCCGTAGCGGGGACCTCGAGCAGTACTTC. The V call is TRBV5-1, the J call TRBJ2-7; TRBD2 aligns across 8 bases. The CDR3 runs 13 residues. Germline V gene data show CDR1 as SGHRS and CDR2 as YFSETQ. V dropped 4 bases and J dropped 6; count of bases not matched to a gene: 6.

This clone is a singleton in its sample. J is TRBJ2-3 and V is TRBV19; TRBD2 aligns across 9 bases. The CDR3 extends over 16 amino acids. CDR1 and CDR2 (germline): LNHDA, SQIVND (reference sequence). With 1 base clipped from V and 2 bases from J, the junction kept 4 bases outside the gene matches. The CDR3 spells CASSIVPSGNTDTQYF. Written as DNA, the CDR3 is TGTGCCAGTAGTATAGTCCCTAGCGGGAACACAGATACGCAGTATTTT.

This chain links TRBV9 with TRBJ2-1; 8 bases fit TRBD2. Germline assignment: CDR1 SGDLS and CDR2 YYNGEE. This CDR3 region has 18 residues. J gave up 6 bases and V 1 base, and 15 bases lay outside the gene matches. The CDR3 DNA is TGTGCCAGCAGCGTATCCATCCCAGGACTAGCCTTCCCCAATGAGCAGTTCTTC. Its protein is CASSVSIPGLAFPNEQFF. Full variable domain (outside the CDR3, taken from reference TRBV9 and TRBJ2-1): DSGVTQTPKHLITATGQRVTLRCSPRSGDLSVYWYQQSLDQGLQFLIQYYNGEERAKGNILERFSAQQFPDLHSELNLSSLELGDSALYFCASSVSIPGLAFPNEQFFGPGTRLTVL.

This chain links TRBV9 with TRBJ2-5; D not certain. The V and J ends lost 2 bases and 1 base respectively, with 6 bases between them. The CDR3 consists of 13 residues. Germline V gives CDR1 SGDLS, CDR2 YYNGEE. CDR3 sequence reads: CASSVAPQETQYF. The CDR3 coding sequence is TGTGCCAGCAGCGTCGCACCCCAAGAGACCCAGTACTTC.

CDR3: CATQIRANEKLFF. The CDR3 bases are TGTGCCACCCAGATCAGGGCGAATGAAAAACTGTTTTTT. V usage is TRBV6-1 and J usage is TRBJ1-4, with a weak D call TRBD1 (5 bases). The germline V and J ends were trimmed by 10 bases and 5 bases, with 14 bases remaining between them. This CDR3 has 13 residues. Germline V gives CDR1 MNHNS, CDR2 SASEGT.

On this clone: At one of its ends the junction is not consistent with the germline gene, which may arise from a read error. The chain links TRBV5-6 to TRBJ1-3; D gene unclear. Germline V CDR1 and CDR2: SGHDT, YYEEEE. This CDR3 contains 13 residues. This chain's CDR3 is CASSLLGGDTIYF. The CDR3 DNA reads as TGTGCCAGCAGCTTGCTAGGTGGAGACACCATATATTTT.

The chain is built from TRBV5-5 and TRBJ1-6; D remains ambiguous. Trimming cost V 1 base and J 6 bases, with 14 bases left between them. Germline V lookup: CDR1 SGHKS, CDR2 YYEKEE (reference sequence). This CDR3 is built from 16 residues. The CDR3 nucleotides are TGTGCCAGCAGCTTGTTCCCGATACAACCTAATTCACCCCTCCACTTT. Encoded protein: CASSLFPIQPNSPLHF.

This sequence joins TRBV25-1 and TRBJ1-2, with D hard to call. Germline CDR1 MGHDK, CDR2 SYGVNS. CDR3 length equals 13 residues. Trimming cost V 2 bases and J 5 bases, with 9 bases left between them. CDR3 DNA sequence: TGTGCCAGCAGTGAACCAGGAGGTTATGGCTACACCTTC. This encodes CASSEPGGYGYTF.

The chain joins TRBV5-1 to TRBJ2-3, with TRBD1 identical over 9 bases. This CDR3 has 14 amino acids. Germline V gene sequence: CDR1 SGHRS, CDR2 YFSETQ. The junction had 9 bases not matched to a gene; V was cut back by 9 bases and J by 4 bases. The CDR3 protein is CATRTGVSPDTQYF. Here the CDR3 DNA reads TGCGCCACCCGGACAGGGGTTTCGCCAGATACGCAGTATTTT. Filled out from reference TRBV5-1 and TRBJ2-3, the complete variable domain reads KAGVTQTPRYLIKTRGQQVTLSCSPISGHRSVSWYQQTPGQGLQFLFEYFSETQRNKGNFPGRFSGRQFSNSRSEMNVSTLELGDSALYLCATRTGVSPDTQYFGPGTRLTVL.

J is TRBJ2-5 and V is TRBV19; 8 nucleotides match TRBD2. Germline lookup yields CDR1 LNHDA and CDR2 SQIVND (reference sequence). The CDR3 totals 14 residues. V shed 7 bases and J 2 bases; nucleotides not matched to a gene: 6. CDR3 loop: CASNPGLGQETQYF. Written as DNA, the CDR3 is TGTGCCAGTAACCCGGGACTAGGTCAAGAGACCCAGTACTTC.

CDR3 region: CASSLGRSGNTIYF. The CDR3, as DNA: TGTGCCAGCAGCTTGGGGCGGTCTGGAAACACCATATATTTT. The chain employs TRBV11-2 and TRBJ1-3; possible D gene TRBD1, 5 bases. CDR1 and CDR2 from the germline V gene are SGHAT and FQNNGV. This CDR3 region has 14 residues. V gave up 3 bases and J gave up 1 base, with 7 bases separating them. The whole variable domain, filled in from reference TRBV11-2 and TRBJ1-3, reads EAGVAQSPRYKIIEKRQSVAFWCNPISGHATLYWYQQILGQGPKLLIQFQNNGVVDDSQLPKDRFSAERLKGVDSTLKIQPAKLEDSAVYLCASSLGRSGNTIYFGEGSWLTVV.

The chain combines TRBV30 with TRBJ2-3; D uncertain. Germline CDR1 GTSNPN, CDR2 SVGIG (reference sequence). The CDR3 is 15 amino acids. V was cut by 1 base and J by 0 bases, with 11 bases left in between. Here the CDR3 reads CAWSARIYSTDTQYF. CDR3 sequence (DNA): TGTGCCTGGAGTGCCAGGATTTACAGCACAGATACGCAGTATTTT.

CDR3 loop: CAISGSEASQFF. The CDR3 DNA reads as TGTGCCATCAGTGGATCAGAGGCCTCACAGTTCTTC. This chain uses TRBV10-3 with TRBJ2-1; D gene unclear. V lost 4 bases and J lost 13, with 14 bases in between. Germline V gene lookup returns CDR1 ENHRY and CDR2 SYGVKD. This CDR3 has 12 residues.